The 22 T cell receptor beta chains below all came from one sample that was sequenced in a study of T-cell memory formation after mild COVID-19. Via MiXCR, TCRdb re-called the 5' RACE reads, giving one row per CDR3 protein. The data show some 440,000 distinct CDR3 sequences, with approximately 23% seen just once and around 12% held by the top ten. The sequenced sample was PBMCs or a T cell subset sorted from them (not recorded which). Receptor source: an adult woman who had mild COVID-19 (a few samples of this study predate the infection). Cell type and time point are not known.

A few counts support this clonotype. One end of the junction is discordant with germline, which a read error may explain. The chain has TRBV3-1 and TRBJ2-5; TRBD1 might be the D (7 bases). This CDR3 has 14 amino acids. Germline loops: CDR1 LGHDT, CDR2 YNNKEL (reference sequence). The CDR3 loop reads CVSSPSQGGETQYF. Written as DNA, the CDR3 is TGTGTCAGCAGCCCCAGTCAGGGGGGAGAGACCCAGTACTTC.

The chain combines TRBV5-1 with TRBJ2-4; 11 nucleotides agree with TRBD1. The V segment lost 0 bases and the J segment 5 bases; nucleotides outside the gene matches: 1. This CDR3 region has 15 residues. Germline CDR1 is SGHRS and CDR2 is YFSETQ. The CDR3 here is CASSLGGQGENIQYF. The CDR3 nucleotides are TGCGCCAGCAGCTTGGGGGGACAGGGGGAAAACATTCAGTACTTC.

DNA of the CDR3: TGTGCCACCAGTGATTTTGGGGGCACTGAAGCTTTCTTT. As protein: CATSDFGGTEAFF. This chain links TRBV24-1 with TRBJ1-1, with TRBD1 as a possible D gene (5 bases). CDR1 is KGHDR, CDR2 SFDVKD, per germline. Trimming took off 1 base at V and 4 bases at J, with 6 bases between the two ends. The CDR3 totals 13 residues.

The chain carries TRBV20-1 and TRBJ1-1; D possibly corresponds to TRBD1 (5 bases). V was shortened by 4 bases and J by 6 bases, with 15 bases between the two germline ends. This CDR3 has 13 residues. The germline gives CDR1 DFQATT, CDR2 SNEGSKA (reference sequence). The CDR3 DNA sequence: TGCAGTGCTATTACACAGAAGGGGCCTGAAGCTTTCTTT. Its translation: CSAITQKGPEAFF.

In this sample, this clonotype turned up a few times. This sequence joins TRBV3-1 and TRBJ2-7; possibly TRBD2 for D (6 bases). Per germline, CDR1 LGHDT and CDR2 YNNKEL (reference sequence). CDR3 length equals 16 residues. V was pared by 2 bases and J by 4 bases, with 18 bases between. CDR3 amino acids: CASSQLVGSGGYEQYF. Here the CDR3 DNA reads TGTGCCAGCAGCCAACTCGTTGGTAGCGGAGGTTACGAGCAGTACTTC.

This clonotype has only a few counts. The gene calls are TRBV11-2 and TRBJ2-7, with 8 nucleotides matching TRBD1. The CDR3 covers 15 residues. Germline V CDR1 and CDR2: SGHAT, FQNNGV. With V trimmed by 3 bases and J by 4 bases, 8 bases remained unmatched. The CDR3, as DNA: TGTGCCAGCAGCTTTCGGTCAGGGGGCGGTTACGAGCAGTACTTC. Amino acid sequence: CASSFRSGGGYEQYF.

Details on this clonotype: Germline is not matched at one junction end, which may reflect a read error. The J gene is TRBJ2-5, the V gene TRBV7-7; 15 bases are shared with TRBD2. Germline lookup yields CDR1 SSHAT and CDR2 FNYEAQ (reference sequence). The CDR3 spans 16 residues. CDR3 region: CASTETGTSGRETQYF. In DNA, the CDR3 is TGTGCTAGCACCGAAACCGGGACTAGCGGGAGGGAGACCCAGTACTTC.

The chain has TRBV10-3 and TRBJ2-6; TRBD2 might be the D (6 bases). Looked up from germline, CDR1 is ENHRY and CDR2 is SYGVKD. This CDR3 is 17 amino acids long. The ends were cut back, 3 bases at V and 1 base at J, with 13 bases in the middle. CDR3 nucleotides: TGTGCCATCAGTGACCCCGGACGGGAGTCTGGGGCCAACGTCCTGACTTTC. The encoded protein is CAISDPGRESGANVLTF.

The rearrangement joins TRBV12-3 or TRBV12-4 to TRBJ1-5, with 7 nucleotides matching TRBD1. CDR3 length: 14 amino acids. Unmatched junction bases numbered 8, after V lost 5 bases and J lost 7 bases. The CDR3 DNA is TGTGCCAGCAGTGAGACAGGGACGAGGCAGCCCCAGCATTTT. Its translation: CASSETGTRQPQHF.

The genes are TRBV7-9 and TRBJ2-1; maybe TRBD2 (5 bases). V dropped 4 bases and J dropped 1 base, with 11 bases sitting between them. CDR1 and CDR2 (germline): SEHNR, FQNEAQ (reference sequence). The length of the CDR3 is 15 residues. The CDR3 DNA reads TGTGCCAGCAGCTCCGGGAAGTTGTCCTACAATGAGCAGTTCTTC. Its translation: CASSSGKLSYNEQFF.

The chain has TRBV3-1 and TRBJ2-1; D gene ambiguous. The CDR3 has 15 amino acids. Germline-derived CDR1 and CDR2 are LGHDT and YNNKEL (reference sequence). The V end lost 5 bases, the J end lost 0 bases, and 11 bases lay between the germline ends. In nucleotides, the CDR3 is TGTGCCAGCAGCACTCGACGGAACTCCTACAATGAGCAGTTCTTC. Encoded protein: CASSTRRNSYNEQFF.

The CDR3 here is CASSHSGRVTDTQYF. DNA of the CDR3: TGCGCCAGCAGCCACAGCGGGAGAGTCACAGATACGCAGTATTTT. V is TRBV4-3 and J is TRBJ2-3; 8 bases are a match to TRBD2. There are 15 residues in the CDR3. Germline V gene data show CDR1 as LGHNA and CDR2 as YSLEER. The V segment lost 3 bases and the J segment 2 bases; nucleotides outside the gene matches: 4.

The chain carries TRBV7-2 and TRBJ2-1; 10 nucleotides line up with TRBD2. This CDR3 is 16 amino acids long. With 4 bases clipped from V and 4 bases from J, the junction kept 7 bases outside the gene matches. Germline V gene sequence: CDR1 SGHTA, CDR2 FQGNSA. The CDR3 sequence is CASSSALAGVYNEQFF. CDR3 DNA: TGTGCCAGCAGCTCCGCCCTAGCGGGGGTATACAATGAGCAGTTCTTC.

V usage is TRBV30 and J usage is TRBJ1-1, with no clear D. The CDR3 extends over 10 amino acids. Germline V gene lookup returns CDR1 GTSNPN and CDR2 SVGIG (reference sequence). V shed 1 base and J shed 8 bases, with 5 bases lying between them. CDR3 coding DNA: TGTGCCTGGAGTGCCTCGGAAGCTTTCTTT. Translating gives CAWSASEAFF.

Many counts were recorded for this clonotype. The chain links TRBV5-1 to TRBJ2-7; 7 nucleotides line up with TRBD1. J gave up 1 base and V 8 bases, and 9 bases lay outside the gene matches. The CDR3 has 14 residues. Germline CDR1 reads SGHRS; CDR2 reads YFSETQ. This chain's CDR3 is CASSDREGSYEQYF. The CDR3 DNA reads as TGCGCCAGTAGCGACAGGGAAGGGTCCTACGAGCAGTACTTC.

The gene calls are TRBV5-1 and TRBJ2-7, with 9 bases fitting TRBD2. The CDR3 is made up of 15 amino acids. V gave up 2 bases and J gave up 7 bases; unmatched junction bases: 10. Germline CDR1 reads SGHRS; CDR2 reads YFSETQ. The CDR3 reads CASSFASGAVGEQYF. CDR3 bases: TGCGCCAGCAGCTTCGCTAGCGGGGCCGTGGGGGAGCAGTACTTC.

This clonotype was counted a few times. The V gene is TRBV7-8, the J gene TRBJ1-2, with D perhaps TRBD1 (5 bases). The CDR3 runs 16 residues. The V gene lost 5 bases and the J gene lost 5 bases, with 21 bases spanning the gap. The V gene's germline CDR1 is SGHVS and CDR2 FQNEAQ. CDR3 sequence: CASSPVGRDGNYGYTF. The CDR3 nucleotides read TGTGCCAGCAGCCCCGTGGGCAGGGACGGCAATTATGGCTACACCTTC. Supplemented by reference TRBV7-8 and TRBJ1-2, the full variable domain reads GAGVSQSPRYKVAKRGQDVALRCDPISGHVSLFWYQQALGQGPEFLTYFQNEAQLDKSGLPSDRFFAERPEGSVSTLKIQRTQQEDSAVYLCASSPVGRDGNYGYTFGSGTRLTVV.

DNA of the CDR3: TGTGCCAGCAGCTTATCCGTCGGGGGGGAGCAGTTCTTC. Encoded protein: CASSLSVGGEQFF. V usage is TRBV7-8 and J usage is TRBJ2-1, with 7 bases identical to TRBD2. Germline CDR1 and CDR2: SGHVS and FQNEAQ. The trim removed 2 bases at V and 10 bases at J, leaving 5 bases unmatched. The CDR3 has 13 amino acids.

This clonotype showed up just a few times. The chain carries TRBV9 and TRBJ2-1; 8 nucleotides match TRBD2. Trimming cost V 7 bases and J 0 bases; bases outside gene matches: 9. Per germline, CDR1 SGDLS and CDR2 YYNGEE. The CDR3 totals 16 residues. The CDR3 DNA reads TGTGCCAGCGCGCCCGGGGCGGGAGGCTCCTACAATGAGCAGTTCTTC. Protein product: CASAPGAGGSYNEQFF.

This chain links TRBV4-1 with TRBJ2-2; D is unresolved. This CDR3 contains 15 residues. Germline V gene data show CDR1 as MGHRA and CDR2 as YSYEKL. The ends were cut back, 0 bases at V and 3 bases at J, with 8 bases in the middle. In DNA form, the CDR3 reads TGCGCCAGCAGCCAAGAGGTCCGAGACACCGGGGAGCTGTTTTTT. Translated: CASSQEVRDTGELFF.

The chain joins TRBV11-2 to TRBJ2-1, with no clear D. The CDR3 has 13 residues. Trimming removed 4 bases at V and 8 bases at J, with 12 bases between. Germline CDR1 reads SGHAT; CDR2 reads FQNNGV. For the CDR3, the DNA is TGTGCCAGCAGCTCGACTCTGGAGTATGAGCAGTTCTTC. It specifies CASSSTLEYEQFF. The variable domain in full, with the rest retrieved from reference TRBV11-2 and TRBJ2-1, is EAGVAQSPRYKIIEKRQSVAFWCNPISGHATLYWYQQILGQGPKLLIQFQNNGVVDDSQLPKDRFSAERLKGVDSTLKIQPAKLEDSAVYLCASSSTLEYEQFFGPGTRLTVL.

This clonotype was seen a handful of times. V gene TRBV7-9 combines with J gene TRBJ2-5; D ambiguous. V lost 4 bases and J lost 7, with 10 bases in between. CDR1 is SEHNR, CDR2 FQNEAQ, per germline (reference sequence). This CDR3 region has 12 residues. For the CDR3, the DNA is TGTGCCAGCAGCTCGGCGGAGTGGACCCAGTACTTC. It specifies CASSSAEWTQYF.